The 2 T cell receptor beta chains below all came from one sample that was sequenced in a study of T cell responses to AZD1222 COVID-19 vaccine. Measured with immunoSEQ multiplex PCR; TCRdb has only the in-frame clones, and not every one. Of under 150,000 clones listed, about 88% are singletons. The specimen comprised peripheral blood, sampled on day 0 of AZD1222 vaccination. The receptors stem from an adult in good health.

The rearrangement uses TRBV6-5 and TRBJ1-1; a weak D match, TRBD1 (5 bases). CDR1 MNHEY and CDR2 SVGAGI come from the germline V gene. The V end lost 7 bases, the J end lost 6 bases, and 15 bases lay between the germline ends. The CDR3 extends over 13 amino acids. CDR3 in DNA: TGTGCCAGCATAGAGGGAGGGACCTCTGAAGCTTTCTTT. It specifies CASIEGGTSEAFF.

The rearrangement joins TRBV30 to TRBJ2-3, with unresolved D. CDR3 length: 12 amino acids. Germline V gene lookup returns CDR1 GTSNPN and CDR2 SVGIG (reference sequence). Between the trimmed V and J ends, which lost 5 bases and 0 bases, there was a span of 6 bases. CDR3 nucleotides: TGTGCCTGGGGACGGAGCACAGATACGCAGTATTTT. Protein sequence: CAWGRSTDTQYF.